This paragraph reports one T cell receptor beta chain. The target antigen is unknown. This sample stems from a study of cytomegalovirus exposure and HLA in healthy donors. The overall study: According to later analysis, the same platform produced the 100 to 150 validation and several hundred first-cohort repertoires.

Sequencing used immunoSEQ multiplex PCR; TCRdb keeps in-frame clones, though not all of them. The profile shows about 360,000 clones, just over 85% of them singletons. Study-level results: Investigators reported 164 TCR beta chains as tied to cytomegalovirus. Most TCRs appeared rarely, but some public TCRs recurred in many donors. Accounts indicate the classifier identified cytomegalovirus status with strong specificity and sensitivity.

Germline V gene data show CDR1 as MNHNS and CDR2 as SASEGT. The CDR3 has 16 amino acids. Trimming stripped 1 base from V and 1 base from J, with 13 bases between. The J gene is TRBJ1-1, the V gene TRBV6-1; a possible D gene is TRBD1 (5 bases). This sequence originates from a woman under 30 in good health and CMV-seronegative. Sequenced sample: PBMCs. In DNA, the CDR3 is TGTGCCAGCAGTGAAGAGGAAGGGGCAGGGAACACTGAAGCTTTCTTT. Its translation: CASSEEEGAGNTEAFF.